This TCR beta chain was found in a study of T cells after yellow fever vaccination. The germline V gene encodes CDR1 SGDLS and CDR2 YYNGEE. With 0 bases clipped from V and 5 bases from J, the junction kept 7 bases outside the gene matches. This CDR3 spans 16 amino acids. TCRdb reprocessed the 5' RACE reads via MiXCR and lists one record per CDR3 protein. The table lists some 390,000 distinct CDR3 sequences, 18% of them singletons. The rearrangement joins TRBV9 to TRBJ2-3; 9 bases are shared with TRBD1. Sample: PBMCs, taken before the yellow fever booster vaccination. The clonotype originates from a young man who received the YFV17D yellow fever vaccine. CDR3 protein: CASSVAPGQGLDTQYF. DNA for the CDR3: TGTGCCAGCAGCGTAGCCCCTGGACAGGGGTTAGATACGCAGTATTTT. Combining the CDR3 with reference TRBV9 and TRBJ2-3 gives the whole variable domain DSGVTQTPKHLITATGQRVTLRCSPRSGDLSVYWYQQSLDQGLQFLIQYYNGEERAKGNILERFSAQQFPDLHSELNLSSLELGDSALYFCASSVAPGQGLDTQYFGPGTRLTVL.